The 15 T cell receptor beta chains in this list originate from one sample, sequenced in a study of T cells in Graves' hyperthyroidism and ophthalmopathy. RNA transcripts gave rise to amplified TCR beta CDR3 regions. During a first-round RT-PCR of the TCR CDR3, the HTBI primer set was used. In TCRdb, the multiplex PCR reads were re-called with MiXCR into one record per CDR3 protein. The data show approximately 400,000 distinct CDR3 sequences, 11% to 15% seen once. Sequencing was done on a sample of blood. The source of these receptors is a man aged 45-60 years with Graves' ophthalmopathy.

This clonotype has at least ten counts. V and J are TRBV5-4 and TRBJ2-3, with D possibly TRBD2 on 6 matching bases. Per the germline V gene, CDR1 is SGHNT and CDR2 is YYREEE (reference sequence). CDR3 length equals 17 residues. V lost 0 bases and J 0 bases, leaving 14 bases between the germline ends. The DNA of the CDR3 is TGTGCCAGCAGCTTGGCCGCAGGAGGGTCTAGCACAGATACGCAGTATTTT. The encoded protein is CASSLAAGGSSTDTQYF.

Only a few counts were recorded for this clonotype. CDR3 loop: CSVRTGGLNEQYF. In nucleotides, the CDR3 is TGCAGCGTTAGGACCGGGGGCTTGAACGAGCAGTACTTC. This chain joins TRBV29-1 and TRBJ2-7; D is perhaps TRBD1 or TRBD2 (6 bases each). Trimming took off 5 bases at V and 5 bases at J, with 16 bases between the two ends. Germline loops: CDR1 SQVTM, CDR2 ANQGSEA. CDR3 size: 13 residues.

This clonotype was seen at least ten times. V is TRBV6-5 and J is TRBJ2-2; a weak D match, TRBD2 (6 bases). The CDR3 contains 16 residues. Trimming stripped 5 bases from V and 2 bases from J, with 15 bases between. CDR1 is MNHEY and CDR2 is SVGAGI in the germline V gene. The CDR3: CASSKRETVNTGELFF. The CDR3, as DNA: TGTGCCAGCAGTAAACGGGAGACGGTAAACACCGGGGAGCTGTTTTTT.

This clonotype was observed many times. This chain links TRBV2 with TRBJ2-1, with TRBD2 matching over 8 bases. V was pared by 6 bases and J by 8 bases, with 12 bases of the junction left unmatched. The CDR3 length is 15 residues. Germline V gives CDR1 SNHLY, CDR2 FYNNEI. This CDR3 is CASRGGTSRLDEQFF. CDR3 sequence (DNA): TGTGCCAGCAGGGGGGGGACTAGTCGGTTGGATGAGCAGTTCTTC.

This clonotype was picked up many times. V usage is TRBV29-1 and J usage is TRBJ2-3; TRBD2 aligns across 7 bases. The CDR3 runs to 14 residues. J was trimmed by 6 bases and V by 7 bases; bases with no gene match: 13. Germline lookup yields CDR1 SQVTM and CDR2 ANQGSEA. CDR3 loop: CSARPGGRGDTQYF. As DNA, the CDR3 is TGCAGCGCTCGCCCGGGCGGGAGAGGGGATACGCAGTATTTT.

This clonotype was seen at least ten times. This chain joins TRBV30 and TRBJ1-4, with a weak D call TRBD1 (6 bases). Trimming left V 2 bases short and J 7 bases short, with 11 bases between. There are 13 residues in the CDR3. Germline V gene sequence: CDR1 GTSNPN, CDR2 SVGIG (reference sequence). The CDR3 DNA sequence: TGTGCCTGGAGTAGGGACAATGGTGAAAAACTGTTTTTT. Residues: CAWSRDNGEKLFF.

The genes are TRBV9 and TRBJ2-1; the D gene is possibly TRBD1 (6 bases). CDR3 length equals 20 residues. V lost 0 bases, J lost 4 bases, and 26 bases lay in between. Germline CDR1 and CDR2: SGDLS and YYNGEE. The CDR3 coding sequence is TGTGCCAGCAGCGTAGAACCAATAGCCCACCCTCAGGGGAAATACAATGAGCAGTTCTTC. Encoded protein: CASSVEPIAHPQGKYNEQFF.

Of note for this clonotype: At one of its ends the junction is not consistent with the germline gene, which may arise from a read error. CDR3 protein: CASSLLTGGVTGELLF. The CDR3 nucleotides are TGTGCCAGCAGTTTATTGACAGGGGGCGTAACCGGGGAGCTGCTTTTT. The V gene is TRBV28, the J gene TRBJ2-2; TRBD1 agrees at 10 bases. Per the germline V gene, CDR1 is MDHEN and CDR2 is SYDVKM. The CDR3 is made up of 16 amino acids.

With regard to this clonotype: A read error may explain this, as a much larger clone is one base away. CDR3 loop: CASSTGPGGSYEQYF. CDR3 bases: TGTGCCAGCAGCACTGGACCAGGGGGCTCCTACGAGCAGTACTTC. The rearrangement uses TRBV9 and TRBJ2-7, with TRBD1 matching 7 bases. The CDR3 has 15 amino acids. With V trimmed by 4 bases and J by 0 bases, 7 bases remained unmatched. Germline CDR1 and CDR2: SGDLS and YYNGEE.

The chain carries TRBV5-1 and TRBJ2-5; possible D gene TRBD1, 5 bases. Per germline, CDR1 SGHRS and CDR2 YFSETQ. The CDR3 is 15 residues long. The V end lost 1 base, the J end lost 2 bases, and 12 bases lay between the germline ends. CDR3 sequence (DNA): TGCGCCAGCAGCTTGCAAGGGGCGAGTCAAGAGACCCAGTACTTC. Amino acid sequence: CASSLQGASQETQYF.

Concerning this clonotype itself: This may arise from a read error, as a much more abundant clone is one base away. The rearrangement uses TRBV7-9 and TRBJ1-6; a weak D match, TRBD1 (5 bases). CDR3 length equals 18 residues. The germline V gene encodes CDR1 SEHNR and CDR2 FQNEAQ (reference sequence). This chain's CDR3 is CANSLALRQSSYNSPLHF. Here the CDR3 DNA reads TGTGCCAACAGCTTAGCCCTAAGACAGAGCTCCTATAATTCACCCCTCCACTTT.

As regards this clonotype: This may be a read error, as it is one base from a much larger clone. V is TRBV27 and J is TRBJ2-7; D remains ambiguous. CDR1 MNHEY and CDR2 SMNVEV come from the germline V gene (reference sequence). This CDR3 has 13 amino acids. The V and J ends lost 11 bases and 2 bases respectively, with 16 bases between them. The CDR3 loop is CAVAPLNPYEQYF. CDR3 DNA sequence: TGTGCCGTAGCACCGTTGAACCCCTACGAGCAGTACTTC.

This clonotype was seen repeatedly, ten times or more. The V and J genes are TRBV28 and TRBJ2-7; D remains ambiguous. The CDR3 totals 17 residues. The germline gives CDR1 MDHEN, CDR2 SYDVKM. Trimming removed 4 bases from V and 2 bases from J, with 21 bases in between. The CDR3 DNA reads as TGTGCCAGCAGTTCCTCCCTGGGTTCCGGGCCAACCTACGAGCAGTACTTC. This codes for CASSSSLGSGPTYEQYF.

This chain joins TRBV18 and TRBJ2-7; 8 bases align to TRBD1. This CDR3 is built from 15 residues. Germline CDR1 is KGHSH and CDR2 is LQKENI. V lost 8 bases to trimming and J lost 5 bases; unmatched junction nucleotides: 14. CDR3 residues: CASTDPDRGANEQYF. The CDR3 nucleotides read TGTGCCAGCACGGATCCCGACAGGGGAGCCAACGAGCAGTACTTC.

The chain combines TRBV19 with TRBJ2-5; the match to TRBD1 covers 10 bases. V was pared by 6 bases and J by 4 bases, with 2 bases of the junction left unmatched. CDR1 is LNHDA and CDR2 is SQIVND in the germline V gene (reference sequence). The CDR3 sequence is 13 residues long. DNA for the CDR3: TGTGCCAGTAGGACAGGGGGCCGAGAGACCCAGTACTTC. Its translation is CASRTGGRETQYF.